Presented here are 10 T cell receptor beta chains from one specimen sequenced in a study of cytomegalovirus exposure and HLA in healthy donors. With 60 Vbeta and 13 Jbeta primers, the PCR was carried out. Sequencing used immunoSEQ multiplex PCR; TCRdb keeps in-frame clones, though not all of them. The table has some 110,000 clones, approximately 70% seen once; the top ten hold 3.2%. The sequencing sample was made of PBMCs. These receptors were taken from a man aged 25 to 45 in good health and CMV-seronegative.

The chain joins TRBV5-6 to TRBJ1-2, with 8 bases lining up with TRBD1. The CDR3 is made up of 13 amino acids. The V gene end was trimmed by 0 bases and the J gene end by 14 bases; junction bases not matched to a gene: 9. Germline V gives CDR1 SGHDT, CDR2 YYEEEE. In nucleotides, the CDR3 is TGTGCCAGCAGCTTGGGCCGACAGGGGACAGGAACCTTC. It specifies CASSLGRQGTGTF.

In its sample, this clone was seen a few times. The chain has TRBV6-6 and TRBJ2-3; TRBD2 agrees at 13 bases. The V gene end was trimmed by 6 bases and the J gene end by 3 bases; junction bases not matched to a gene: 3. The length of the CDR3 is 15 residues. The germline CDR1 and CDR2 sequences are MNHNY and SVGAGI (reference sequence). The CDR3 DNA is TGTGCCAGCAGGACGGGACTAGCGGGAACAGATACGCAGTATTTT. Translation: CASRTGLAGTDTQYF.

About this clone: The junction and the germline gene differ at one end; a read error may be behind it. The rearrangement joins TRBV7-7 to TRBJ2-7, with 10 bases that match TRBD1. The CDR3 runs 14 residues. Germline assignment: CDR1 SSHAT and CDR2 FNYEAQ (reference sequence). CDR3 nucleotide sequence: TGTGCTAGCAGCACCGGGACAGGGGACTTGAAGCAGTACTTC. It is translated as CASSTGTGDLKQYF.

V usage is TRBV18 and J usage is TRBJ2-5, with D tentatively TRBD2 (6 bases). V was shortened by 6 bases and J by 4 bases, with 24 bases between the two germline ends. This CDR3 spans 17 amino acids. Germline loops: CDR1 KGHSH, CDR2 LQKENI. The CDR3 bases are TGTGCCAGCTCCCGATCGATGGCCGGGACTGGTGGAGAGACCCAGTACTTC. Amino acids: CASSRSMAGTGGETQYF.

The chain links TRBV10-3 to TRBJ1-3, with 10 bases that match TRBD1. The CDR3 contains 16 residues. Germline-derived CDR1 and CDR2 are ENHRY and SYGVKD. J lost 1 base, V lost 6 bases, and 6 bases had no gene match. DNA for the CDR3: TGTGCCATCAGCGGGACAGGGGCTCGTTCTGGAAACACCATATATTTT. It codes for CAISGTGARSGNTIYF.

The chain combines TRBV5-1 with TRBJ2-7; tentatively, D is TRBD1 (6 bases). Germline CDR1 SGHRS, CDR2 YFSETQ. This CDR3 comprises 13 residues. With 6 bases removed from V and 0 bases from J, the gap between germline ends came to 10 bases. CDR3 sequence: CASTDRLSYEQYF. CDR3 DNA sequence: TGCGCCAGCACCGACAGGCTCTCCTACGAGCAGTACTTC.

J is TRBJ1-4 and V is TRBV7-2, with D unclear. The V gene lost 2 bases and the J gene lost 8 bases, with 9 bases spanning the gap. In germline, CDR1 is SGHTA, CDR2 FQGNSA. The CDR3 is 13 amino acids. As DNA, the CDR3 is TGTGCCAGCAGCTTACAACACCGAGAAAAACTGTTTTTT. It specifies CASSLQHREKLFF.

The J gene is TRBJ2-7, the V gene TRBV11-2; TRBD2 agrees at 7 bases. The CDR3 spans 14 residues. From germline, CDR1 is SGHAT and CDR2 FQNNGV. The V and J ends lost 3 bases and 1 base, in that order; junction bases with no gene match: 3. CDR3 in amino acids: CASSLTSRSYEQYF. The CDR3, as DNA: TGTGCCAGCAGCTTGACTAGCAGATCCTACGAGCAGTACTTC.

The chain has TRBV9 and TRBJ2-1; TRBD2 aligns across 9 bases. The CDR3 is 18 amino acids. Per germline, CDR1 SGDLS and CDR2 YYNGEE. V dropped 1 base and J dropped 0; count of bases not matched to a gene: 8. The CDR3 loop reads CASSVRHGSGSSYNEQFF. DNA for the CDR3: TGTGCCAGCAGCGTAAGGCACGGTAGCGGGAGCTCCTACAATGAGCAGTTCTTC.

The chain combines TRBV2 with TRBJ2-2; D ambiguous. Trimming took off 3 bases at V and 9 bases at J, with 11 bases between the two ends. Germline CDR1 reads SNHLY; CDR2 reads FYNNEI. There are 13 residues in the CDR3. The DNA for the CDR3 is TGTGCCAGCAGTGATGATCTAGGCCGGGAGCTGTTTTTT. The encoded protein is CASSDDLGRELFF.